This section outlines one T cell receptor beta chain sequence together with its context. V was pared by 5 bases and J by 6 bases, with 3 bases of the junction left unmatched. This CDR3 has 15 residues. Germline values: CDR1 SGHTA, CDR2 FQGNSA. This sample is drawn from a study of beta chain features in type 1 diabetes. Study summary: Across every sample, about 110 million sorted cells were examined in total.

Reverse transcribing all isolated RNA meant expressed TCRB transcripts were sequenced. Sequenced by immunoSEQ multiplex PCR; TCRdb stores in-frame clones only, minus some. The sample has a few hundred thousand clones; approximately 14% are singletons. The material sequenced was naive CD4+ T cells from blood. The gene calls are TRBV7-2 and TRBJ2-3, with 15 positions matching TRBD2. The TCR originated in a man aged 25 to 40 in good health. CDR3 in DNA: TGTGCCAGCAGCCAAGGACTAGCGGGAGGGGATACGCAGTATTTT. Translating it yields CASSQGLAGGDTQYF.